A single sample gave rise to the 5 T cell receptor beta chains below, sequenced in a study of T cells in localized non-small cell lung cancer. Sequenced by immunoSEQ multiplex PCR; TCRdb stores in-frame clones only, minus some. The repertoire includes 130,000 or so clones, around 92% of them detected once, and roughly 1.8% sits in the top ten. The sequenced sample was peripheral blood, obtained before any cancer treatment. These TCRs come from a female donor aged 60 or older with stage I lung adenocarcinoma.

V and J are TRBV27 and TRBJ2-2; D remains unclear. Trimming took 4 bases from V and 5 from J, leaving 8 bases between them. Germline-derived CDR1 and CDR2 are MNHEY and SMNVEV (reference sequence). The CDR3 runs to 13 residues. This chain's CDR3 is CASSSRGTGELFF. The DNA for the CDR3 is TGTGCCAGCAGTTCCCGTGGGACCGGGGAGCTGTTTTTT.

The genes are TRBV5-6 and TRBJ2-7, with D possibly matching TRBD1 (6 bases). Germline V lookup: CDR1 SGHDT, CDR2 YYEEEE. The CDR3 spans 15 residues. V was shortened by 4 bases and J by 3 bases, with 17 bases between the two germline ends. The CDR3: CASSQIQGWGYEQYF. The CDR3 DNA reads as TGTGCCAGCAGCCAAATACAGGGATGGGGCTACGAGCAGTACTTC.

In DNA form, the CDR3 reads TGTGCCACCAGCGGAACTCAGGGGTATGGCTACACCTTC. Translation: CATSGTQGYGYTF. The chain recombines TRBV15 with TRBJ1-2, with a tentative D call TRBD1 (6 bases). The CDR3 loop spans 13 amino acids. V was clipped by 5 bases and J by 5 bases, with 12 bases between them. The germline V gene has CDR1 LNHNV and CDR2 YYDKDF (reference sequence). The variable domain in full, completed from reference TRBV15 and TRBJ1-2, reads DAMVIQNPRYQVTQFGKPVTLSCSQTLNHNVMYWYQQKSSQAPKLLFHYYDKDFNNEADTPDNFQSRRPNTSFCFLDIRSPGLGDTAMYLCATSGTQGYGYTFGSGTRLTVV.

This clone is a singleton in its sample. The chain carries TRBV5-4 and TRBJ2-1; 11 bases fit TRBD2. The CDR3 loop spans 16 amino acids. Germline V lookup: CDR1 SGHNT, CDR2 YYREEE (reference sequence). V shed 7 bases and J 12 bases; nucleotides not matched to a gene: 18. As DNA, the CDR3 is TGTGCCAGCTCCGATCCCGGGACTAGCGGCCAAGGGGGGCAGTTCTTC. This translates into CASSDPGTSGQGGQFF.

V gene TRBV7-9 combines with J gene TRBJ2-6; D is unclear. V was clipped by 4 bases and J by 1 base, with 11 bases between them. CDR3 length: 16 amino acids. In germline, CDR1 is SEHNR, CDR2 FQNEAQ (reference sequence). The CDR3 DNA is TGTGCCAGCAGCTCCGCTTGGTCGTCTGGGGCCAACGTCCTGACTTTC. Residues: CASSSAWSSGANVLTF.